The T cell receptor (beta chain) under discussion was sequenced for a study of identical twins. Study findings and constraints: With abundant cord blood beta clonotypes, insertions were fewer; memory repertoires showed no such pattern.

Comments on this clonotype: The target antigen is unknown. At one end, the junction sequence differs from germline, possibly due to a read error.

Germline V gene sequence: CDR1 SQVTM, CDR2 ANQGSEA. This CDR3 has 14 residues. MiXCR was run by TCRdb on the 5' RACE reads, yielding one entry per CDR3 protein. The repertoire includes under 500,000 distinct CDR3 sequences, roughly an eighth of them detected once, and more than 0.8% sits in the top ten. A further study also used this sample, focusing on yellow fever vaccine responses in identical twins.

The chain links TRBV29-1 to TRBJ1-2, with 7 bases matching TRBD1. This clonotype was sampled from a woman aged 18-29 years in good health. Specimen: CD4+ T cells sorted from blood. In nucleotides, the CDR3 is TGCAGCGTTAAAGACAGGGAGAACGACTATGGCTACACCTTC. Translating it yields CSVKDRENDYGYTF.